These 26 T cell receptor beta chains originate from one sample sequenced in a study of low-dose radiotherapy and immunotherapy resistance in tumors. Primers used for first-strand cDNA, a TRAV- and TRBV-specific set, covered both alpha and beta chains. TCR amplification used about 18 PCR cycles, a constant-region primer and a V-primer adapter. One entry per CDR3 protein, called by TCRdb with MiXCR from the reads. The data contain fewer than 20,000 distinct CDR3 sequences, 74% of them singletons. The receptors stem from a human donor with advanced metastatic prostate, ovarian, gallbladder or colorectal cancer (not recorded which). This table probably holds off-target reads from a library built for another chain.

V usage is TRBV30 and J usage is TRBJ2-7; TRBD1 agrees at 9 bases. CDR1 GTSNPN and CDR2 SVGIG come from the germline V gene (reference sequence). The CDR3 has 14 residues. After removal of 4 bases from V and 0 bases from J, the junction contained 4 bases not matched to a gene. This CDR3 reads CAWNPDRGSYEQYF. CDR3 DNA: TGTGCCTGGAACCCGGACAGGGGCTCCTACGAGCAGTACTTC.

The rearrangement uses TRBV2 and TRBJ2-6; maybe TRBD1 (5 bases). The CDR3 length is 15 residues. Trimming took off 2 bases at V and 4 bases at J, with 9 bases between the two ends. Per germline, CDR1 SNHLY and CDR2 FYNNEI. The CDR3 DNA reads as TGTGCCAGCAGTGAAACAGGCTCGGGGGCCAACGTCCTGACTTTC. Protein: CASSETGSGANVLTF.

The gene calls are TRBV6-2 or TRBV6-3 and TRBJ1-5; D remains unclear. From germline, CDR1 is MNHEY and CDR2 SVGEGT. CDR3 length: 15 amino acids. V shed 1 base and J shed 0 bases, with 7 bases lying between them. The CDR3 DNA follows: TGTGCCAGCAGTTACTACGGTTATAGCAATCAGCCCCAGCATTTT. It codes for CASSYYGYSNQPQHF.

This clonotype was seen only a few times. This chain uses TRBV5-1 with TRBJ1-1; 7 nucleotides agree with TRBD1. J gave up 1 base and V 3 bases, and 9 bases lay outside the gene matches. The CDR3 spans 16 residues. CDR1 is SGHRS and CDR2 is YFSETQ in the germline V gene. The CDR3 DNA follows: TGCGCCAGCAGCTCCTCCGGGACAGTGTGGAACACTGAAGCTTTCTTT. This translates into CASSSSGTVWNTEAFF. The full variable domain, with the rest looked up from reference TRBV5-1 and TRBJ1-1, is KAGVTQTPRYLIKTRGQQVTLSCSPISGHRSVSWYQQTPGQGLQFLFEYFSETQRNKGNFPGRFSGRQFSNSRSEMNVSTLELGDSALYLCASSSSGTVWNTEAFFGQGTRLTVV.

The chain recombines TRBV10-3 with TRBJ2-7, with D possibly being TRBD2 (6 bases). Between the trimmed V and J ends, which lost 2 bases and 3 bases, there was a span of 17 bases. In germline, CDR1 is ENHRY, CDR2 SYGVKD. The CDR3 contains 16 residues. This CDR3 reads CAISEGTGRGLYEQYF. Written as DNA, the CDR3 is TGTGCCATCAGTGAGGGGACGGGGCGGGGACTCTACGAGCAGTACTTC.

This clonotype has just one count. The chain employs TRBV14 and TRBJ2-2; TRBD2 agrees at 12 bases. CDR3 size: 18 residues. The germline V gene has CDR1 SGHDN and CDR2 FVKESK. V was clipped by 0 bases and J by 4 bases; unmatched bases: 6. Written as DNA, the CDR3 is TGTGCCAGCAGCCAAGATCTAGCGGGAGGGCCGGGCACCGGGGAGCTGTTTTTT. It encodes CASSQDLAGGPGTGELFF.

The chain employs TRBV5-1 and TRBJ2-2; D call uncertain. Per germline, CDR1 SGHRS and CDR2 YFSETQ. The V end was cut by 0 bases, the J end by 4 bases, with 7 bases between. This CDR3 contains 14 residues. CDR3 amino acids: CASSLDYGTGELFF. In DNA form, the CDR3 reads TGCGCCAGCAGCTTGGACTACGGCACCGGGGAGCTGTTTTTT.

In this sample, this clonotype turned up a few times. The gene calls are TRBV19 and TRBJ1-4; D is unclear. Trimming stripped 9 bases from V and 7 bases from J, with 18 bases between. The germline gives CDR1 LNHDA, CDR2 SQIVND (reference sequence). The CDR3 runs to 14 residues. CDR3 DNA: TGTGCCAGCTGGGATCCCGGGGAGGGTGAAAAACTGTTTTTT. This translates into CASWDPGEGEKLFF.

This clonotype showed up just a few times. The chain employs TRBV6-1 and TRBJ2-6; D unclear. The CDR3 is made up of 14 amino acids. V lost 2 bases, J lost 0 bases, and 2 bases lay in between. The germline gives CDR1 MNHNS, CDR2 SASEGT. Here the CDR3 reads CASSESSGANVLTF. Written as DNA, the CDR3 is TGTGCCAGCAGTGAATCCTCTGGGGCCAACGTCCTGACTTTC.

The chain uses TRBV10-3 and TRBJ1-3; possible D gene TRBD1, 6 bases. V was cut by 0 bases and J by 2 bases, with 8 bases left in between. The CDR3 has 15 residues. CDR1 and CDR2 from the germline V gene are ENHRY and SYGVKD. The DNA for the CDR3 is TGTGCCATCAGTGAGTCCAGGGGACCTGGAAACACCATATATTTT. Its translation: CAISESRGPGNTIYF.

The chain employs TRBV18 and TRBJ2-7; D is undetermined. V was shortened by 4 bases and J by 2 bases, with 12 bases between the two germline ends. CDR3 length equals 14 residues. CDR1 is KGHSH and CDR2 is LQKENI in the germline V gene. The CDR3 is CASSRAGPPYEQYF. CDR3 in DNA: TGTGCCAGCTCACGAGCCGGGCCTCCCTACGAGCAGTACTTC.

The rearrangement joins TRBV28 to TRBJ2-7; D is possibly TRBD2 (6 bases). V was clipped by 4 bases and J by 2 bases, with 15 bases between them. Germline V gives CDR1 MDHEN, CDR2 SYDVKM. The CDR3 is 15 amino acids. This CDR3 is CASSSTGTPAYEQYF. CDR3 DNA: TGTGCCAGCAGTTCCACCGGGACTCCTGCCTACGAGCAGTACTTC.

This clonotype was counted a few times. The DNA for the CDR3 is TGTGCCAGCAGTTACTCGCCGGAAGTAGGTTACAATGAGCAGTTCTTC. Amino acids: CASSYSPEVGYNEQFF. This chain connects TRBV6-2 or TRBV6-3 to TRBJ2-1; unclear D gene. CDR3 size: 16 residues. Trimming removed 0 bases at V and 4 bases at J, with 13 bases between. CDR1 and CDR2 (germline): MNHEY, SVGEGT.

This clonotype came up a few times. The V gene is TRBV2, the J gene TRBJ2-1, with D perhaps TRBD1 (6 bases). This CDR3 is built from 13 residues. V dropped 6 bases and J dropped 4 bases, with 10 bases sitting between them. Germline-derived CDR1 and CDR2 are SNHLY and FYNNEI. The CDR3 DNA sequence: TGTGCCAGCAGGGACACAGGGTACAATGAGCAGTTCTTC. Amino acids: CASRDTGYNEQFF.

The V and J genes are TRBV12-5 and TRBJ2-7; D unclear. Germline CDR1 reads LGHNT; CDR2 reads FRNRAP. Deletions cut 5 bases from V and 3 bases from J, with 5 bases between. The CDR3 loop spans 11 amino acids. For the CDR3, the DNA is TGTGCTAGTGGTGAGTTCTACGAGCAGTACTTC. Its translation: CASGEFYEQYF.

This clonotype was seen only once. The chain employs TRBV11-1 and TRBJ2-7, with D perhaps given as TRBD1 or TRBD2 (6 bases each). The CDR3 sequence is 15 residues long. The V end was cut by 5 bases, the J end by 6 bases, with 20 bases between. Per the germline V gene, CDR1 is SGHAT and CDR2 is FQDESV (reference sequence). As DNA, the CDR3 is TGTGCCAGCAGCCCTCTCCCCCGAGGGGGGATCGAGCAGTACTTC. The encoded protein is CASSPLPRGGIEQYF.

The rearrangement uses TRBV12-3 or TRBV12-4 and TRBJ1-2; maybe TRBD1 (6 bases). CDR3 length equals 14 residues. Trimming shortened V by 5 bases and J by 4 bases, and 14 bases separated the two germline ends. CDR3 DNA: TGTGCCAGCAGTCCCGCGGGGGGCGGCTATGGCTACACCTTC. Amino acid sequence: CASSPAGGGYGYTF.

This clonotype was counted only a few times. The DNA for the CDR3 is TGTGCCAGCAGTGAGGGTGGCCGTAATGAAAAACTGTTTTTT. As protein: CASSEGGRNEKLFF. This chain joins TRBV28 and TRBJ1-4; D call uncertain. Deletions cut 5 bases from V and 4 bases from J, with 11 bases between. CDR1 MDHEN and CDR2 SYDVKM come from the germline V gene. The CDR3 totals 14 residues.

The chain combines TRBV29-1 with TRBJ1-1, with 11 positions matching TRBD1. With V trimmed by 5 bases and J by 4 bases, 3 bases remained unmatched. CDR1 SQVTM and CDR2 ANQGSEA come from the germline V gene. CDR3 size: 13 residues. The CDR3: CSVRTGGITEAFF. The CDR3 bases are TGCAGCGTTAGGACAGGGGGCATCACTGAAGCTTTCTTT. Complete variable domain (other parts from reference TRBV29-1 and TRBJ1-1): SAVISQKPSRDICQRGTSLTIQCQVDSQVTMMFWYRQQPGQSLTLIATANQGSEATYESGFVIDKFPISRPNLTFSTLTVSNMSPEDSSIYLCSVRTGGITEAFFGQGTRLTVV.

This clonotype was counted between two and nine times. CDR3 region: CAYRGTARETQYF. The CDR3 region has the DNA TGTGCCTACAGGGGGACAGCGCGAGAGACCCAGTACTTC. This chain connects TRBV28 to TRBJ2-5; TRBD1 agrees at 8 bases. This CDR3 has 13 residues. With V trimmed by 11 bases and J by 4 bases, 9 bases remained unmatched. Germline CDR1 reads MDHEN; CDR2 reads SYDVKM.

The genes are TRBV26 and TRBJ2-5; TRBD2 is the table's D call, not checked against the DNA. TRBV26 corresponds to a pseudogene. This CDR3 has 15 residues. Written as DNA, the CDR3 is TGTGCCAGCACCACAAACGGACTAGCTGGGGAGACCCAGTACTTC. This encodes CASTTNGLAGETQYF.

This clonotype appeared once. The chain joins TRBV29-1 to TRBJ2-2, with D perhaps TRBD1 (6 bases). Trimming stripped 3 bases from V and 5 bases from J, with 10 bases between. The germline V gene has CDR1 SQVTM and CDR2 ANQGSEA. CDR3 length equals 13 residues. As DNA, the CDR3 is TGCAGCGTTGACTCCAGGGGAACCGGGGAGCTGTTTTTT. Amino acids: CSVDSRGTGELFF.

The chain combines TRBV6-5 with TRBJ2-7; 9 nucleotides line up with TRBD1. Losses at the gene ends were 6 bases for V and 2 bases for J; bases not matched to a gene: 2. Germline V gene data show CDR1 as MNHEY and CDR2 as SVGAGI. The CDR3 spans 13 residues. CDR3 in DNA: TGTGCCAGCAGCTGGACAGGGGCCTACGAGCAGTACTTC. It specifies CASSWTGAYEQYF.

This clonotype was seen a handful of times. The gene calls are TRBV23-1 and TRBJ2-7; 7 bases line up with TRBD1. TRBV23-1 is an ORF; its function is uncertain. With 3 bases clipped from V and 0 bases from J, the junction kept 8 bases outside the gene matches. The CDR3 covers 16 residues. The CDR3 region is CASSQPGTANSYEQYF. In nucleotides, the CDR3 is TGCGCCAGCAGTCAGCCCGGGACAGCCAACTCCTACGAGCAGTACTTC.

The chain is built from TRBV11-2 and TRBJ1-1, with TRBD1 as a possible D gene (5 bases). Trimming removed 5 bases from V and 0 bases from J, with 19 bases in between. In germline, CDR1 is SGHAT, CDR2 FQNNGV. This CDR3 comprises 17 residues. CDR3 region: CASSTRRPGRLNTEAFF. The CDR3 coding sequence is TGTGCCAGCAGCACTAGACGACCAGGGCGATTGAACACTGAAGCTTTCTTT.

This chain links TRBV5-5 with TRBJ2-2, with 7 positions matching TRBD2. Unmatched junction bases numbered 9, after V lost 4 bases and J lost 0 bases. This CDR3 spans 17 amino acids. CDR1 and CDR2 from the germline V gene are SGHKS and YYEKEE (reference sequence). CDR3 nucleotide sequence: TGTGCCAGCAGCCCCCTGTCGGGGGGAACGAACACCGGGGAGCTGTTTTTT. It codes for CASSPLSGGTNTGELFF.